This entry lists 32 T cell receptor beta chains sequenced from one sample in a study of siplizumab effects on memory and regulatory T cells. Generated by immunoSEQ multiplex PCR, the TCRdb table keeps only in-frame clones and is missing some. The data hold more than 85,000 clones, with about 90% observed a single time. The sequenced material came from Tregs sorted from blood. The source is a human donor in good health.

This chain joins TRBV7-9 and TRBJ2-1; maybe TRBD1 (5 bases). The CDR3 has 12 residues. The V end lost 0 bases, the J end lost 9 bases, and 6 bases lay between the germline ends. Germline V lookup: CDR1 SEHNR, CDR2 FQNEAQ (reference sequence). This chain's CDR3 is CASSLAGVEQFF. CDR3 nucleotide sequence: TGTGCCAGCAGCTTAGCAGGGGTTGAGCAGTTCTTC.

The rearrangement joins TRBV6-1 to TRBJ2-4, with D perhaps given as TRBD1 or TRBD2 (6 bases each). V shed 7 bases and J shed 1 base, with 8 bases lying between them. The germline V gene has CDR1 MNHNS and CDR2 SASEGT. The CDR3 is made up of 13 amino acids. CDR3 in amino acids: CASTGAAKNIQYF. For the CDR3, the DNA is TGTGCCAGCACGGGGGCGGCCAAAAACATTCAGTACTTC.

The chain links TRBV11-2 to TRBJ2-7; TRBD2 matches at 8 bases. The CDR3 covers 14 residues. The V gene's germline CDR1 is SGHAT and CDR2 FQNNGV. J lost 0 bases, V lost 2 bases, and 0 bases had no gene match. The CDR3 nucleotides read TGTGCCAGCAGCTTAACTAGCGGCTCCTACGAGCAGTACTTC. Translating it yields CASSLTSGSYEQYF.

A single count supports this clone. The V gene is TRBV5-4, the J gene TRBJ1-2, with D perhaps TRBD1 (5 bases). V was clipped by 0 bases and J by 2 bases, with 8 bases between them. Germline loops: CDR1 SGHNT, CDR2 YYREEE (reference sequence). CDR3 size: 14 residues. The CDR3 nucleotides are TGTGCCAGCAGCTTGGAACAGGCGAACTATGGCTACACCTTC. Amino acid sequence: CASSLEQANYGYTF.

The V call is TRBV6-5, the J call TRBJ1-3, with D unclear. V lost 0 bases to trimming and J lost 0 bases, with 9 bases between them. Germline CDR1 is MNHEY and CDR2 is SVGAGI. This CDR3 has 16 residues. CDR3 region: CASSYSLSLSGNTIYF. The CDR3 DNA reads TGTGCCAGCAGTTACTCGCTTAGTCTCTCTGGAAACACCATATATTTT.

The chain joins TRBV6-5 to TRBJ2-7; D gene uncertain. The CDR3 runs to 13 residues. Germline loops: CDR1 MNHEY, CDR2 SVGAGI. Trimming removed 0 bases from V and 6 bases from J, with 9 bases in between. As DNA, the CDR3 is TGTGCCAGCAGTTACTCGGGCGTGGGCGAGCAGTACTTC. This encodes CASSYSGVGEQYF.

V usage is TRBV28 and J usage is TRBJ2-7; D may be TRBD1 (6 bases). The germline CDR1 and CDR2 sequences are MDHEN and SYDVKM. The germline V and J ends were trimmed by 1 base and 3 bases, with 16 bases remaining between them. The CDR3 extends over 16 amino acids. DNA for the CDR3: TGTGCCAGCAGTTTATTAGGTCCGACAGGACACTACGAGCAGTACTTC. Its translation is CASSLLGPTGHYEQYF. The full variable domain, in which reference TRBV28 and TRBJ2-7 provide the parts outside the CDR3, is DVKVTQSSRYLVKRTGEKVFLECVQDMDHENMFWYRQDPGLGLRLIYFSYDVKMKEKGDIPEGYSVSREKKERFSLILESASTNQTSMYLCASSLLGPTGHYEQYFGPGTRLTVT.

CDR3 nucleotides: TGCGCCAGCAGCGTAACAGGGGCACTAAACTATGGCTACACCTTC. Its protein product is CASSVTGALNYGYTF. The J gene is TRBJ1-2, the V gene TRBV5-1; 7 bases are a match to TRBD1. Trimming took 4 bases from V and 2 from J; bases not matched to a gene: 8. This CDR3 is 15 amino acids long. In germline, CDR1 is SGHRS, CDR2 YFSETQ.

The rearrangement uses TRBV7-9 and TRBJ1-3; unclear D gene. Germline values: CDR1 SEHNR, CDR2 FQNEAQ (reference sequence). The CDR3 is 13 amino acids. The V end was cut by 7 bases, the J end by 3 bases, with 10 bases between. In DNA, the CDR3 is TGTGCCAGCAAGGCCCTCTATGGAAACACCATATATTTT. It translates to CASKALYGNTIYF.

This clone has just one count. This chain links TRBV7-3 with TRBJ2-3; no definite D call. Trimming took off 6 bases at V and 1 base at J, with 11 bases between the two ends. Germline CDR1 SGHTA, CDR2 FQGTGA. The CDR3 length is 14 residues. This CDR3 reads CASSPTIRTDTQYF. CDR3 bases: TGTGCCAGCAGTCCCACGATCCGCACAGATACGCAGTATTTT.

The chain couples TRBV7-9 to TRBJ2-2; possibly TRBD2 for D (5 bases). This CDR3 spans 17 amino acids. CDR1 and CDR2 (germline): SEHNR, FQNEAQ (reference sequence). V lost 5 bases and J 3 bases, leaving 19 bases between the germline ends. The CDR3 sequence: CASSPRFRGIDTGELFF. The CDR3 nucleotides read TGTGCCAGCAGCCCAAGGTTTAGAGGGATCGACACCGGGGAGCTGTTTTTT.

V and J are TRBV5-4 and TRBJ1-1, with 7 bases matching TRBD1. V was pared by 5 bases and J by 1 base, with 5 bases of the junction left unmatched. This CDR3 contains 14 residues. Germline V gene lookup returns CDR1 SGHNT and CDR2 YYREEE (reference sequence). CDR3 DNA sequence: TGTGCCAGCAGTCCTGGACAGGCGAACACTGAAGCTTTCTTT. As protein: CASSPGQANTEAFF. Full variable domain (remainder filled in from reference TRBV5-4 and TRBJ1-1): ETGVTQSPTHLIKTRGQQVTLRCSSQSGHNTVSWYQQALGQGPQFIFQYYREEENGRGNFPPRFSGLQFPNYSSELNVNALELDDSALYLCASSPGQANTEAFFGQGTRLTVV.

The chain employs TRBV2 and TRBJ1-5; D might be TRBD1 (5 bases). The CDR3 runs to 20 residues. Germline-derived CDR1 and CDR2 are SNHLY and FYNNEI. Trimming took off 3 bases at V and 3 bases at J, with 27 bases between the two ends. The CDR3 loop reads CASSEGIKNGGNRYNQPQHF. CDR3 nucleotides: TGTGCCAGCAGTGAGGGGATAAAAAACGGTGGGAACAGGTACAATCAGCCCCAGCATTTT.

The rearrangement joins TRBV5-1 to TRBJ2-1; D is possibly TRBD1 (7 bases). Germline-derived CDR1 and CDR2 are SGHRS and YFSETQ. Trimming stripped 1 base from V and 2 bases from J, with 16 bases between. The CDR3 has 17 residues. The CDR3 DNA reads as TGCGCCAGCAGCTTGAGGGGGGTGGGACAGCCCTACAATGAGCAGTTCTTC. Protein product: CASSLRGVGQPYNEQFF.

The V call is TRBV9, the J call TRBJ1-3, with D unclear. Trimming shortened V by 0 bases and J by 4 bases, and 8 bases separated the two germline ends. CDR1 SGDLS and CDR2 YYNGEE come from the germline V gene. The CDR3 is 14 amino acids. The CDR3 here is CASSVGRPGNTIYF. The CDR3 DNA follows: TGTGCCAGCAGCGTAGGACGACCAGGAAACACCATATATTTT.

The chain has TRBV6-5 and TRBJ2-1; no definite D call. Trimming removed 8 bases from V and 4 bases from J, with 6 bases in between. Germline V gene data show CDR1 as MNHEY and CDR2 as SVGAGI. This CDR3 contains 11 residues. CDR3 protein: CASRRYNEQFF. CDR3 DNA: TGTGCCAGCCGCCGGTACAATGAGCAGTTCTTC.

The V and J genes are TRBV19 and TRBJ1-1; no clear D. V lost 6 bases and J lost 3, with 8 bases in between. Germline V gives CDR1 LNHDA, CDR2 SQIVND (reference sequence). This CDR3 is 12 amino acids long. The CDR3 sequence: CASSLGDTEAFF. CDR3 bases: TGTGCCAGTAGCCTTGGGGACACTGAAGCTTTCTTT.

As for this clone: One junction end disagrees with the germline gene, perhaps due to a read error. The gene calls are TRBV15 and TRBJ2-2; no clear D. Germline V gene lookup returns CDR1 LNHNV and CDR2 YYDKDF (reference sequence). The CDR3 is 14 residues long. The CDR3 nucleotides are TGTGCCACCAGCCGAGAGACGAACACCGGGGAGCTGTTTTTT. This gives the protein CATSRETNTGELFF.

The chain carries TRBV19 and TRBJ2-7; TRBD2 is a possible D gene (6 bases). CDR1 LNHDA and CDR2 SQIVND come from the germline V gene (reference sequence). The CDR3 consists of 14 residues. V lost 3 bases and J lost 1, with 10 bases in between. The CDR3 here is CASSIGGGSYEQYF. CDR3 nucleotides: TGTGCCAGTAGTATCGGTGGAGGGTCCTACGAGCAGTACTTC.

This rearrangement joins TRBV5-4 to TRBJ1-1, with D possibly matching TRBD1 (5 bases). Germline V gene data show CDR1 as SGHNT and CDR2 as YYREEE (reference sequence). The CDR3 sequence is 17 residues long. V was clipped by 4 bases and J by 8 bases, with 27 bases between them. The CDR3 DNA reads as TGTGCCAGCAGCCAGACCCTCGGGGCAGAGAGGGGTGCGGAAGCTTTCTTT. As protein: CASSQTLGAERGAEAFF.

The rearrangement links TRBV5-6 to TRBJ2-7, with no clear D. Trimming cost V 0 bases and J 1 base, with 14 bases left between them. Germline assignment: CDR1 SGHDT and CDR2 YYEEEE. The CDR3 runs to 16 residues. The CDR3 region is CASSLAHGGISYEQYF. Written as DNA, the CDR3 is TGTGCCAGCAGCTTGGCCCATGGCGGCATATCCTACGAGCAGTACTTC.

This chain uses TRBV18 with TRBJ2-5; D is uncertain. Trimming stripped 1 base from V and 5 bases from J, with 11 bases between. CDR1 is KGHSH and CDR2 is LQKENI in the germline V gene. This CDR3 has 14 amino acids. CDR3 sequence reads: CASSPLENGETQYF. As DNA, the CDR3 is TGTGCCAGCTCACCACTGGAGAATGGGGAGACCCAGTACTTC.

CDR3 bases: TGTGCCAGCAGTGGCATCGGGGGAGCGTCGAATGAGCAGTTCTTC. It codes for CASSGIGGASNEQFF. The genes are TRBV6-1 and TRBJ2-1, with a weak D call TRBD2 (6 bases). This CDR3 has 15 residues. The germline V gene encodes CDR1 MNHNS and CDR2 SASEGT. The V end lost 4 bases, the J end lost 7 bases, and 17 bases lay between the germline ends.

The V gene is TRBV4-1, the J gene TRBJ1-5; D perhaps matches TRBD1 (6 bases). V lost 6 bases and J 4 bases, leaving 16 bases between the germline ends. The CDR3 has 15 amino acids. Germline V CDR1 and CDR2: MGHRA, YSYEKL. The CDR3 nucleotides are TGCGCCAGCAGTGAAGGGGGGTTGGGGAATCAGCCCCAGCATTTT. It specifies CASSEGGLGNQPQHF.

The rearrangement joins TRBV5-1 to TRBJ1-3; D gene ambiguous. With 5 bases removed from V and 0 bases from J, the gap between germline ends came to 9 bases. The CDR3 runs 14 residues. Germline V gene lookup returns CDR1 SGHRS and CDR2 YFSETQ. The CDR3 coding sequence is TGCGCCAGCAGACCAGGCCCCTCTGGAAACACCATATATTTT. Encoded protein: CASRPGPSGNTIYF.

This chain joins TRBV28 and TRBJ2-3, with 8 bases identical to TRBD1. Per germline, CDR1 MDHEN and CDR2 SYDVKM. The CDR3 sequence is 13 residues long. Trimming took 6 bases from V and 14 from J; bases not matched to a gene: 13. The CDR3: CASSLGQGILLYF. Here the CDR3 DNA reads TGTGCCAGCAGCCTCGGACAGGGAATTCTTCTGTATTTT.

The chain has TRBV5-1 and TRBJ2-7, with D unresolved. The V end lost 0 bases, the J end lost 6 bases, and 13 bases lay between the germline ends. The CDR3 is 14 amino acids. Germline CDR1 and CDR2: SGHRS and YFSETQ. CDR3 DNA: TGCGCCAGCAGCTTGGGTGTGGGGTCCGGCGAGCAGTACTTC. Translation gives CASSLGVGSGEQYF.

J is TRBJ2-5 and V is TRBV19; 7 bases align to TRBD1. The germline V gene encodes CDR1 LNHDA and CDR2 SQIVND (reference sequence). This CDR3 region has 14 residues. The V gene end was trimmed by 4 bases and the J gene end by 0 bases; junction bases not matched to a gene: 2. The CDR3 sequence: CASSSGTDQETQYF. The CDR3 nucleotides are TGTGCCAGTAGTAGTGGGACAGACCAAGAGACCCAGTACTTC.

In this sample, this clone turned up once. The chain carries TRBV19 and TRBJ2-2; D is perhaps TRBD1 or TRBD2 (6 bases each). Trimming left V 4 bases short and J 1 base short, with 10 bases between. The CDR3 covers 15 residues. Per the germline V gene, CDR1 is LNHDA and CDR2 is SQIVND (reference sequence). The CDR3 DNA reads TGTGCCAGTAGTAACGGGGGCAGGAACACCGGGGAGCTGTTTTTT. This gives the protein CASSNGGRNTGELFF.

This chain joins TRBV2 and TRBJ1-5, with D unclear. The CDR3 contains 14 residues. The V end lost 6 bases, the J end lost 3 bases, and 12 bases lay between the germline ends. Looked up from germline, CDR1 is SNHLY and CDR2 is FYNNEI. CDR3: CASRALGFNQPQHF. The CDR3 nucleotides read TGTGCCAGCAGGGCCTTGGGGTTCAATCAGCCCCAGCATTTT. Supplemented by reference TRBV2 and TRBJ1-5, the full variable domain reads EPEVTQTPSHQVTQMGQEVILRCVPISNHLYFYWYRQILGQKVEFLVSFYNNEISEKSEIFDDQFSVERPDGSNFTLKIRSTKLEDSAMYFCASRALGFNQPQHFGDGTRLSIL.

This clone was seen a single time. The V call is TRBV10-1, the J call TRBJ2-6; 9 positions match TRBD1. This CDR3 has 17 residues. CDR1 is WNHNN and CDR2 is SYGVQD in the germline V gene (reference sequence). The V and J ends lost 6 bases and 1 base, in that order; junction bases with no gene match: 7. The CDR3 is CASSPGQGRSGANVLTF. The CDR3 DNA reads TGCGCCAGCAGCCCGGGACAGGGTCGATCTGGGGCCAACGTCCTGACTTTC.

V usage is TRBV2 and J usage is TRBJ1-2; no clear D gene. The V end lost 10 bases, the J end lost 11 bases, and 26 bases lay between the germline ends. The CDR3 has 14 amino acids. Germline CDR1 SNHLY, CDR2 FYNNEI. The CDR3 sequence is CATKSRPNFDRYTF. The CDR3, as DNA: TGTGCCACCAAGTCTAGGCCCAATTTCGATCGGTACACCTTC.